This entry is about one T cell receptor (beta chain). This sample is drawn from a study of blood T cell repertoires in COVID-19. Study overall: T cells, B-cell-depleted T cells, or PBMCs provided the cDNA or gDNA that served as material.

The CDR3 sequence is 17 residues long. With V trimmed by 0 bases and J by 3 bases, 11 bases remained unmatched. The germline V gene has CDR1 KGHSH and CDR2 LQKENI. Some clones are missing from TCRdb's copy, which holds only in-frame ones; the method was immunoSEQ multiplex PCR. This table has some 260,000 clones, more than 65% appearing once. The V gene is TRBV18, the J gene TRBJ2-7; 7 bases line up with TRBD1. The sequence was collected from a woman aged 18-30 years with acute or convalescent COVID-19. The sample consisted of peripheral blood. CDR3 in DNA: TGTGCCAGCTCACCACCTCTCCGCCCAGGGGGAGTCTACGAGCAGTACTTC. Its translation: CASSPPLRPGGVYEQYF.